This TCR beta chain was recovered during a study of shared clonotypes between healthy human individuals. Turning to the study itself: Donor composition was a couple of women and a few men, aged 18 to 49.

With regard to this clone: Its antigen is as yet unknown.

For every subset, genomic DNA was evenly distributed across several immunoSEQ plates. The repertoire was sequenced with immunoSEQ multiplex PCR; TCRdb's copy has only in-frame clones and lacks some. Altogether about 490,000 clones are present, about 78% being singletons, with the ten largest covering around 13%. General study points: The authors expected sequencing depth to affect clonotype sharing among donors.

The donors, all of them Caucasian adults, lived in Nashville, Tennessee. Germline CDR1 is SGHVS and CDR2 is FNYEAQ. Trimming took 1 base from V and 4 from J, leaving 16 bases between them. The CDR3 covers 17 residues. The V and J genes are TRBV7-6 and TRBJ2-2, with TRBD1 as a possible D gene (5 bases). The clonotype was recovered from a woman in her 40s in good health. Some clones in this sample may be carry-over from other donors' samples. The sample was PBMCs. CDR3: CASSLDSVDIGTGELFF. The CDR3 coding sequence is TGTGCCAGCAGCTTAGATAGTGTGGACATTGGCACCGGGGAGCTGTTTTTT.